The rows below give T cell receptor beta chains drawn from one sample of a study of blood T cells in healthy people across ages. In TCRdb, the 5' RACE reads were re-called with MiXCR into one record per CDR3 protein. The table records approximately 820,000 distinct CDR3 sequences, about 42% of them present only once. The sequenced sample was blood. These receptors all stem from a man aged 55-75 years in good health. Both conserved end residues are part of each CDR3. Each record gives: clone size, D gene, V gene, J gene, CDR3 DNA, CDR3 protein. A D gene is named only where the DNA matches it firmly. Rows may omit the clone size; those that give it use once, few, many or a size class.

clone_size: few
d_call: .
v_call: TRBV7-2
j_call: TRBJ2-1
cdr3_nt: TGTGCCAGCAGCTTTGGGGGCGCGGCCAATGAGCAGTTCTTC
cdr3_aa: CASSFGGAANEQFF

clone_size: few
d_call: .
v_call: TRBV27
j_call: TRBJ2-5
cdr3_nt: TGTGCCAGCAGTTTGAGCAGGAGTCAGGAGACCCAGTACTTC
cdr3_aa: CASSLSRSQETQYF

clone_size: .
d_call: TRBD1
v_call: TRBV5-1
j_call: TRBJ1-1
cdr3_nt: TGCGCCAGCAGCCACGGGAAGGGACAGGGAGGGGTCAAGGACACTGAAGCTTTCTTT
cdr3_aa: CASSHGKGQGGVKDTEAFF

clone_size: once
d_call: .
v_call: TRBV6-2/TRBV6-3
j_call: TRBJ1-2
cdr3_nt: TGTGCCAGCACCCTGGGGCAGGGAGGTGGCTACACCTTC
cdr3_aa: CASTLGQGGGYTF

clone_size: few
d_call: TRBD2
v_call: TRBV20-1
j_call: TRBJ2-5
cdr3_nt: TGCAGTGCTAGTGGCCGGGTAGCGGGGAACCGGGAGACCCAGTACTTC
cdr3_aa: CSASGRVAGNRETQYF

clone_size: few
d_call: .
v_call: TRBV3-1
j_call: TRBJ2-3
cdr3_nt: TGTGCCAGCAGCCAAGGTGCGGACGCAGATACGCAGTATTTT
cdr3_aa: CASSQGADADTQYF

clone_size: .
d_call: .
v_call: TRBV10-2
j_call: TRBJ2-3
cdr3_nt: TGCGCCAGCAGTGAGCCGGGCAGGGTTGGAGATACGCAGTATTTT
cdr3_aa: CASSEPGRVGDTQYF

clone_size: once
d_call: .
v_call: TRBV6-1
j_call: TRBJ2-1
cdr3_nt: TGTGCCAGCAGTGAAGCGAATGAGCAGTTCTTC
cdr3_aa: CASSEANEQFF

clone_size: .
d_call: .
v_call: TRBV3-1
j_call: TRBJ1-2
cdr3_nt: TGTACCAGCAGCCAAAGGCAGCTAGGCTGTGGCTACACCTTC
cdr3_aa: CTSSQRQLGCGYTF

clone_size: .
d_call: .
v_call: TRBV25-1
j_call: TRBJ1-1
cdr3_nt: TGTGCCAGCAGTGCCCTTATGGGGGGTACTGAAGCTTTCTTT
cdr3_aa: CASSALMGGTEAFF

clone_size: few
d_call: TRBD1
v_call: TRBV18
j_call: TRBJ2-5
cdr3_nt: TGTGCCAGCTCACTCGACAGGGGGCCATCAGAGACCCAGTACTTC
cdr3_aa: CASSLDRGPSETQYF

clone_size: .
d_call: .
v_call: TRBV7-9
j_call: TRBJ1-5
cdr3_nt: TGTGCCAGCAGCTTACAAGGGGAGAATCAGCCCCAGCATTTT
cdr3_aa: CASSLQGENQPQHF

clone_size: .
d_call: .
v_call: TRBV12-3/TRBV12-4
j_call: TRBJ2-7
cdr3_nt: TGTGCCAGCAGCCCCAACGGGGTCCTCTACGAGCAGTACTTC
cdr3_aa: CASSPNGVLYEQYF

clone_size: few
d_call: .
v_call: TRBV9
j_call: TRBJ1-2
cdr3_nt: TGTGCCAGCAGCGTCGGAGGACACGGCAGCTTGAATGGCTACACCTTC
cdr3_aa: CASSVGGHGSLNGYTF

clone_size: few
d_call: .
v_call: TRBV5-1
j_call: TRBJ1-1
cdr3_nt: TGCGCCAGCAGCCCTCCGCGGGGAGGGAACACTGAAGCTTTCTTT
cdr3_aa: CASSPPRGGNTEAFF

clone_size: few
d_call: .
v_call: TRBV12-3/TRBV12-4
j_call: TRBJ2-3
cdr3_nt: TGTGCCAGCAGTAGGCGAGTAGATACGCAGTATTTT
cdr3_aa: CASSRRVDTQYF

clone_size: .
d_call: .
v_call: TRBV25-1
j_call: TRBJ1-4
cdr3_nt: TGTGCCAGCAGTGCGTATGAGGTGGCTATTAATGAAAAACTGTTTTTT
cdr3_aa: CASSAYEVAINEKLFF

clone_size: .
d_call: .
v_call: TRBV5-1
j_call: TRBJ2-7
cdr3_nt: TGCGCCAGCAGCCGGGACGGGATCTACGAGCAGTACTTC
cdr3_aa: CASSRDGIYEQYF

clone_size: few
d_call: .
v_call: TRBV11-2
j_call: TRBJ1-5
cdr3_nt: TGTGCCAGCAGCTTATCAGGACAGCCCCAGCATTTT
cdr3_aa: CASSLSGQPQHF